The 25 T cell receptor beta chains below come from one sample, sequenced in a study of CD8 T cells in Susac syndrome. With random hexamers, 0.5 to 1 ug RNA was reverse transcribed. TCRdb passed the immunoSEQ multiplex PCR reads through MiXCR, listing each CDR3 protein once. The data contain approximately 230,000 distinct CDR3 sequences, around 93% of them singletons. The sequencing sample was made of CD4+ T cells from PBMCs. The receptors were sampled from a human donor with multiple sclerosis.

V usage is TRBV29-1 and J usage is TRBJ2-5, with 10 bases that match TRBD2. The CDR3 extends over 13 amino acids. Trimming removed 6 bases from V and 5 bases from J; junction bases left unmatched: 6. Germline V gene lookup returns CDR1 SQVTM and CDR2 ANQGSEA. The CDR3 DNA sequence: TGCAGCGTCGCGGGACTAGCGTTGGAGACCCAGTACTTC. As protein: CSVAGLALETQYF.

The chain recombines TRBV5-4 with TRBJ1-2, with 7 bases lining up with TRBD1. J was trimmed by 7 bases and V by 0 bases; bases with no gene match: 15. Germline V gene sequence: CDR1 SGHNT, CDR2 YYREEE (reference sequence). The CDR3 covers 17 residues. CDR3 amino acids: CASSLGQGERWGAGYTF. As DNA, the CDR3 is TGTGCCAGCAGCTTGGGGCAGGGGGAGCGTTGGGGTGCTGGCTACACCTTC.

V is TRBV5-1 and J is TRBJ2-7, with 8 positions matching TRBD1. The germline gives CDR1 SGHRS, CDR2 YFSETQ. The CDR3 has 15 amino acids. The trim removed 0 bases at V and 5 bases at J, leaving 7 bases unmatched. The CDR3 DNA is TGCGCCAGCAGCTTGGCGGAGGGACAGGCCCACGAGCAGTACTTC. Its translation is CASSLAEGQAHEQYF. The entire variable domain, with the rest obtained from reference TRBV5-1 and TRBJ2-7, is as follows: KAGVTQTPRYLIKTRGQQVTLSCSPISGHRSVSWYQQTPGQGLQFLFEYFSETQRNKGNFPGRFSGRQFSNSRSEMNVSTLELGDSALYLCASSLAEGQAHEQYFGPGTRLTVT.

The J gene is TRBJ2-1, the V gene TRBV7-2; D possibly corresponds to TRBD1 (6 bases). CDR1 is SGHTA, CDR2 FQGNSA, per germline. The CDR3 runs 14 residues. Trimming cost V 0 bases and J 5 bases, with 8 bases left between them. This CDR3 is CASSLAGGNNEQFF. DNA of the CDR3: TGTGCCAGCAGCTTAGCAGGGGGTAACAATGAGCAGTTCTTC. Full variable domain (remainder filled in from reference TRBV7-2 and TRBJ2-1): GAGVSQSPSNKVTEKGKDVELRCDPISGHTALYWYRQSLGQGLEFLIYFQGNSAPDKSGLPSDRFSAERTGGSVSTLTIQRTQQEDSAVYLCASSLAGGNNEQFFGPGTRLTVL.

This chain connects TRBV12-3 or TRBV12-4 to TRBJ1-1, with 8 bases fitting TRBD1. The CDR3 extends over 17 amino acids. Trimming at V came to 2 bases and at J to 1 base, leaving 9 bases not matched to a gene. The CDR3 region has the DNA TGTGCCAGCAGTTTAAGATGGGGACAGGTTCCGAACACTGAAGCTTTCTTT. Amino acid sequence: CASSLRWGQVPNTEAFF.

The rearrangement links TRBV9 to TRBJ2-1; unclear D gene. Per germline, CDR1 SGDLS and CDR2 YYNGEE. The CDR3 sequence is 15 residues long. V gave up 4 bases and J gave up 0 bases, with 11 bases separating them. The CDR3 nucleotides read TGTGCCAGCAGCTGGCGACCCGACTCCTACAATGAGCAGTTCTTC. Translation gives CASSWRPDSYNEQFF.

The rearrangement joins TRBV3-1 to TRBJ2-7; D is ambiguous. There are 12 residues in the CDR3. The V gene's germline CDR1 is LGHDT and CDR2 YNNKEL (reference sequence). Trimming left V 3 bases short and J 7 bases short, with 10 bases between. The CDR3 DNA is TGTGCCAGCAGCCACAGTTCCGGGGAGCAGTACGTC. Amino acids: CASSHSSGEQYV.

The rearrangement uses TRBV19 and TRBJ2-1; TRBD1 matches 8 bases. TRBJ2-7 matches the DNA end more closely, so the J call is doubtful. The germline gives CDR1 LNHDA, CDR2 SQIVND (reference sequence). The CDR3 covers 14 residues. The CDR3: CASSMRQGYYEQYF. CDR3 nucleotide sequence: TGTGCCAGTAGTATGCGACAGGGGTATTACGAGCAGTACTTC.

This clonotype was recorded only once. The V gene is TRBV19, the J gene TRBJ1-2; a weak D match, TRBD1 (5 bases). Trimming removed 4 bases at V and 4 bases at J, with 13 bases between. The CDR3 contains 14 residues. CDR1 is LNHDA, CDR2 SQIVND, per germline (reference sequence). CDR3 DNA sequence: TGTGCCAGTAGTACCAGGGACCGAGGCTATGGCTACACCTTC. It encodes CASSTRDRGYGYTF.

CDR3 nucleotide sequence: TGCAGTGCTAGAGGAGATACAGATGGCTACACCTTC. Its translation is CSARGDTDGYTF. V is TRBV20-1 and J is TRBJ1-2; D gene uncertain. V lost 1 base, J lost 6 bases, and 9 bases lay in between. The CDR3 totals 12 residues. Per the germline V gene, CDR1 is DFQATT and CDR2 is SNEGSKA (reference sequence).

The V call is TRBV4-1, the J call TRBJ2-5; the D gene is possibly TRBD2 (5 bases). In germline, CDR1 is MGHRA, CDR2 YSYEKL. The CDR3 is made up of 15 amino acids. Trimming stripped 4 bases from V and 3 bases from J, with 15 bases between. The CDR3 bases are TGCGCCAGCAGCCCACGGGGAGACGTAGAAGAGACCCAGTACTTC. This encodes CASSPRGDVEETQYF.

The J gene is TRBJ1-1, the V gene TRBV27; a possible D gene is TRBD1 (5 bases). This CDR3 is built from 13 residues. The V end was cut by 11 bases, the J end by 0 bases, with 13 bases between. Germline-derived CDR1 and CDR2 are MNHEY and SMNVEV (reference sequence). CDR3 loop: CAARQGMNTEAFF. The CDR3 DNA reads as TGTGCCGCCAGGCAGGGTATGAACACTGAAGCTTTCTTT.

The rearrangement links TRBV5-1 to TRBJ1-1; a weak D match, TRBD1 (6 bases). This CDR3 region has 14 residues. Germline V gene data show CDR1 as SGHRS and CDR2 as YFSETQ. V lost 0 bases, J lost 5 bases, and 11 bases lay in between. CDR3 loop: CASSLEGGYTEAFF. For the CDR3, the DNA is TGCGCCAGCAGCTTGGAGGGGGGGTATACTGAAGCTTTCTTT.

This chain joins TRBV12-5 and TRBJ2-5; D remains unclear. Trimming shortened V by 5 bases and J by 2 bases, and 6 bases separated the two germline ends. CDR1 and CDR2 from the germline V gene are LGHNT and FRNRAP. The length of the CDR3 is 12 residues. The CDR3 DNA follows: TGTGCTAGTGGTCCCGGACAAGAGACCCAGTACTTC. Residues: CASGPGQETQYF.

The chain combines TRBV9 with TRBJ2-1, with 8 bases lining up with TRBD2. The germline gives CDR1 SGDLS, CDR2 YYNGEE. The CDR3 is 16 amino acids. Losses at the gene ends were 0 bases for V and 7 bases for J; bases not matched to a gene: 9. The DNA of the CDR3 is TGTGCCAGCAGCGTAGCGTCGAGCGGGGGTATAAATGAGCAGTTCTTC. The encoded protein is CASSVASSGGINEQFF.

The rearrangement uses TRBV11-2 and TRBJ2-5; TRBD2 matches 7 bases. The CDR3 extends over 14 amino acids. V shed 3 bases and J 5 bases; nucleotides not matched to a gene: 6. CDR1 and CDR2 (germline): SGHAT, FQNNGV. The CDR3 DNA follows: TGTGCCAGCAGCTTCCCCTTGGGGGGGGAGACCCAGTACTTC. This translates into CASSFPLGGETQYF.

The chain joins TRBV19 to TRBJ2-7; D call uncertain. There are 13 residues in the CDR3. Germline assignment: CDR1 LNHDA and CDR2 SQIVND (reference sequence). V shed 6 bases and J shed 2 bases, with 11 bases lying between them. CDR3 sequence: CASSSGSPYEQYV. The CDR3 DNA sequence: TGTGCCAGTAGCTCAGGTTCCCCCTACGAGCAGTACGTC.

The chain employs TRBV15 and TRBJ1-5, with a weak D call TRBD1 (5 bases). Germline V gene lookup returns CDR1 LNHNV and CDR2 YYDKDF (reference sequence). CDR3 length: 17 residues. Between the trimmed V and J ends, which lost 5 bases and 2 bases, there was a span of 19 bases. CDR3 sequence (DNA): TGTGCCACCAGCGGGGGATTACCGGGAAGGGGCAATCAGCCCCAGCATTTT. Amino acid sequence: CATSGGLPGRGNQPQHF.

The chain is built from TRBV15 and TRBJ1-6; 10 bases line up with TRBD1. The CDR3 is made up of 16 amino acids. Looked up from germline, CDR1 is LNHNV and CDR2 is YYDKDF (reference sequence). The V segment lost 7 bases and the J segment 8 bases; nucleotides outside the gene matches: 11. CDR3 region: CATTTYSGTGDSPLHF. In nucleotides, the CDR3 is TGTGCCACCACCACGTACTCCGGGACAGGGGATTCACCCCTCCACTTT.

This clonotype was counted once. This sequence joins TRBV20-1 and TRBJ2-6; the D gene is possibly TRBD1 (6 bases). The CDR3 is made up of 18 amino acids. CDR1 and CDR2 from the germline V gene are DFQATT and SNEGSKA (reference sequence). The CDR3 DNA follows: TGCGGAGTCAGGGGTTCGACCCGTGAGGATCCTGGGGCCAACGTCCTGACTTTC. Protein product: CGVRGSTREDPGANVLTF.

DNA for the CDR3: TGTGCCAGCAGCTTGGCCGGGTCCGGGGGTGAAAAACTGTTTTTT. It translates to CASSLAGSGGEKLFF. V gene TRBV5-4 combines with J gene TRBJ1-4, with D perhaps TRBD1 (5 bases). The CDR3 covers 15 residues. Trimming pared 0 bases from V and 7 bases from J, leaving 13 bases between. CDR1 is SGHNT, CDR2 YYREEE, per germline (reference sequence).

The chain combines TRBV6-1 with TRBJ2-7; 10 nucleotides agree with TRBD1. The germline gives CDR1 MNHNS, CDR2 SASEGT. The junction had 7 bases not matched to a gene; V was cut back by 6 bases and J by 2 bases. CDR3 length: 15 amino acids. DNA of the CDR3: TGTGCCAGCAGACTAGACAGGGGGCTCACCTACGAGCAGTACGTC. Its protein is CASRLDRGLTYEQYV.

The chain is built from TRBV20-1 and TRBJ2-5, with D perhaps given as TRBD1 or TRBD2 (6 bases each). Deletions cut 3 bases from V and 5 bases from J, with 16 bases between. Per the germline V gene, CDR1 is DFQATT and CDR2 is SNEGSKA (reference sequence). The CDR3 is made up of 14 amino acids. CDR3 in DNA: TGCAGTGCTAGCGGGGGCGCCCTAGGGGAGACCCAGTACTTC. This sequence encodes CSASGGALGETQYF.

This chain connects TRBV5-4 to TRBJ2-5; D possibly corresponds to TRBD1 (5 bases). V lost 4 bases and J 1 base, leaving 14 bases between the germline ends. Germline loops: CDR1 SGHNT, CDR2 YYREEE (reference sequence). This CDR3 is built from 15 residues. The CDR3 loop is CASSPAQDSQETQYF. CDR3 in DNA: TGTGCCAGCAGCCCAGCACAGGATTCCCAAGAGACCCAGTACTTC.

This rearrangement joins TRBV7-9 to TRBJ2-3, with a weak D call TRBD1 (6 bases). The V gene's germline CDR1 is SEHNR and CDR2 FQNEAQ (reference sequence). The CDR3 has 13 residues. V lost 5 bases and J lost 3, with 9 bases in between. The CDR3 DNA sequence: TGTGCCAGCAGCATGGACAGTACAGATACGCAGTATTTT. Translated: CASSMDSTDTQYF.